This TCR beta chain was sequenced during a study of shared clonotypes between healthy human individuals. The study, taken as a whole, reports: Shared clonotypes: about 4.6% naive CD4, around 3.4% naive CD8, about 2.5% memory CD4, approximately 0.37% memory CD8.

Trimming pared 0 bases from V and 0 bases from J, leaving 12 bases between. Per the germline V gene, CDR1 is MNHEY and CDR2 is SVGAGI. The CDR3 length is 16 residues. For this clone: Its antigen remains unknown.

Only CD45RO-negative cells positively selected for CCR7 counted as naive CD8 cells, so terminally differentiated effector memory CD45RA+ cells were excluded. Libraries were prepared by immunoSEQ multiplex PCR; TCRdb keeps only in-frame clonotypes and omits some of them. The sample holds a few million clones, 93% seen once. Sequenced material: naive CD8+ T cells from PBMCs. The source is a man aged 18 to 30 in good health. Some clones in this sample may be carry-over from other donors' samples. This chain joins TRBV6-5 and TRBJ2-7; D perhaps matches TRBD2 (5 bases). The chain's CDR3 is CASSYSRGPSSYEQYF. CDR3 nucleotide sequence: TGTGCCAGCAGTTACTCGCGAGGGCCGAGCTCCTACGAGCAGTACTTC.